The 8 T cell receptor beta chains reported below all come from one sample, sequenced in a study of T cell responses to AZD1222 COVID-19 vaccine. Clones were sequenced by immunoSEQ multiplex PCR, and TCRdb holds only the in-frame ones, with some missing. The table lists around 100,000 clones, about 87% of them singletons. The material was peripheral blood, obtained on day 0 of AZD1222 vaccination. Receptors were obtained from an adult in good health.

The chain combines TRBV5-4 with TRBJ1-2, with D maybe TRBD1 (5 bases). Looked up from germline, CDR1 is SGHNT and CDR2 is YYREEE (reference sequence). CDR3 length equals 13 residues. V dropped 2 bases and J dropped 6 bases, with 11 bases sitting between them. The CDR3, as DNA: TGTGCCAGCAGCTTTCGGGGGATTGATGGCTACACCTTC. This gives the protein CASSFRGIDGYTF.

CDR3 in amino acids: CASSQDFQGWEETQYF. The DNA of the CDR3 is TGTGCCAGCAGCCAAGATTTCCAGGGTTGGGAAGAGACCCAGTACTTC. This rearrangement joins TRBV4-2 to TRBJ2-5, with a tentative D call TRBD1 (5 bases). V was cut by 0 bases and J by 3 bases, with 14 bases left in between. The CDR3 has 16 amino acids. Germline CDR1 is LGHNA and CDR2 is YNFKEQ.

V usage is TRBV5-4 and J usage is TRBJ2-5; 14 positions match TRBD2. Looked up from germline, CDR1 is SGHNT and CDR2 is YYREEE (reference sequence). V lost 2 bases, J lost 5 bases, and 5 bases stayed unmatched. The CDR3 runs to 16 residues. The CDR3: CASSLWTSGGTETQYF. CDR3 nucleotide sequence: TGTGCCAGCAGCTTATGGACTAGCGGGGGGACGGAGACCCAGTACTTC.

This clone came up a few times. The junction and the germline gene differ at one end; a read error may be behind it. V gene TRBV2 combines with J gene TRBJ2-5, with D possibly matching TRBD2 (6 bases). The length of the CDR3 is 11 residues. Germline CDR1 and CDR2: SNHLY and FYNNEI. CDR3 sequence (DNA): TGTGCCAGCAGTTCCCGGGACTGGATGAACTTC. Protein product: CASSSRDWMNF.

This chain joins TRBV30 and TRBJ2-2; a possible D gene is TRBD1 (7 bases). The CDR3 consists of 14 residues. CDR1 and CDR2 (germline): GTSNPN, SVGIG (reference sequence). V was cut by 5 bases and J by 4 bases, with 14 bases left in between. This CDR3 is CAWGGPGGTGELFF. The CDR3 nucleotides are TGTGCCTGGGGGGGGCCAGGGGGCACCGGGGAGCTGTTTTTT.

The V gene is TRBV7-3, the J gene TRBJ1-1; no clear D gene. V was trimmed by 5 bases and J by 6 bases, leaving 13 bases between them. The CDR3 totals 13 residues. Germline assignment: CDR1 SGHTA and CDR2 FQGTGA. As DNA, the CDR3 is TGTGCCAGCAGCCTGGGAGGGATACCTGAAGCTTTCTTT. This codes for CASSLGGIPEAFF.

The gene calls are TRBV6-5 and TRBJ2-3, with a possible D match to TRBD2 (5 bases). The CDR3 runs 16 residues. The V end was cut by 0 bases, the J end by 3 bases, with 13 bases between. Germline V gene data show CDR1 as MNHEY and CDR2 as SVGAGI. CDR3 nucleotides: TGTGCCAGCAGTTACTCCTCCGGGATTGATACAGATACGCAGTATTTT. Translating it yields CASSYSSGIDTDTQYF.

The gene calls are TRBV29-1 and TRBJ2-3; D is possibly TRBD1 (6 bases). The CDR3 extends over 13 amino acids. Germline CDR1 is SQVTM and CDR2 is ANQGSEA. V was clipped by 5 bases and J by 4 bases, with 13 bases between them. Written as DNA, the CDR3 is TGCAGCGTTTCAGAAACAGGGCCAGATACGCAGTATTTT. Translation gives CSVSETGPDTQYF.